Listed below are T cell receptor beta chains from one sample, sequenced in a study of cytomegalovirus exposure and HLA in healthy donors. Some clones are missing from TCRdb's copy, which holds only in-frame ones; the method was immunoSEQ multiplex PCR. The table includes 200,000 or so clones, about 85% detected once. Sequenced input: PBMCs. The receptors here all came from a male donor in good health and CMV-seropositive. Each CDR3 is given with its conserved first and last residue.

v_call	j_call	cdr3_aa
TRBV9	TRBJ1-4	CASSGPQEKLFF
TRBV7-2	TRBJ2-7	CASKGGVQSHEQYF
TRBV7-9	TRBJ1-4	CASATGQLISNEKLFF
TRBV9	TRBJ2-6	CASSVEFGSSGANVLTF
TRBV4-3	TRBJ2-5	CASKGERGEQYF
TRBV6-1	NA	CASIQGWSSHEQYF
TRBV10-3	TRBJ2-3	CAISEQDTQYF
TRBV20-1	TRBJ2-7	CSARRLDEQYF
TRBV7-7	TRBJ1-1	CASSSDRNTEAFF
TRBV27	TRBJ2-6	CASSFGRPTGANVLTF
TRBV5-4	TRBJ2-5	CASSLGTREGETQYF
TRBV7-8	TRBJ2-1	CASSLGGGSDEQFF
TRBV6-6	TRBJ1-1	CASSRTGYTEAFF
TRBV9	TRBJ1-6	CASSVVPENSPLHF
TRBV18	TRBJ1-2	CASSPPGLLYGYTF
TRBV7-9	TRBJ1-2	CASTVSTQGVSGYTF
TRBV7-9	TRBJ1-6	CASSFMADNSPLHF
TRBV4-3	TRBJ2-1	CASSQVPLGTGPSNEQFF
TRBV7-3	TRBJ2-3	CASSLGTSGRSLTDTQYF
TRBV6-6	TRBJ1-1	CASIDFETGVIFRAFF
TRBV25-1	TRBJ1-1	CASSDHAGAMNTEAFF
TRBV9	TRBJ2-7	CASSVEDRAYYEQYF
TRBV5-1	TRBJ2-1	CASSLGTRGNEQFF
TRBV5-1	TRBJ2-3	CASSKTGGRDTQYF
TRBV7-9	TRBJ2-1	CASSLRLAGYNEQFF
TRBV19	TRBJ2-7	CASSALPGSSYEQYF
TRBV11-2	TRBJ2-7	CASTPGRGHEQYF
TRBV5-1	TRBJ1-2	CASSLAGGDYGYTF
TRBV7-6	TRBJ1-1	CASSLAGAANTEAFF
TRBV7-3	TRBJ2-7	CASSLTTDSKQYF
TRBV7-9	TRBJ1-5	CASSEVGGGGKYSNQPQHF
TRBV19	TRBJ1-3	CASLGLKRLGSGNTIYF
TRBV6-5	TRBJ2-1	CASSYGAGNTRRFF
TRBV28	TRBJ2-3	CASSSEVGRYF
TRBV19	TRBJ1-4	CASSMGGLGEKLFF
TRBV9	TRBJ2-1	CASSAPAGTGLYNEQFF
TRBV29-1	TRBJ1-5	CSVRTYRNQPQHF
TRBV6-5	TRBJ1-2	CASSTPTGGAYGYTF
TRBV5-1	TRBJ1-1	CASRASDSRATEAFF
TRBV7-3	TRBJ1-2	CASSDPDRANYGYTF
TRBV2	TRBJ1-1	CASVWSENTEAFF
TRBV2	TRBJ1-2	CASSAGRGANYGYTF
TRBV4-1	TRBJ2-2	CASSFRQGGTGELFF
TRBV9	TRBJ2-3	CASSPTAGLAGDTQYF
TRBV7-2	TRBJ2-5	CASSLGAGDQYF
TRBV9	TRBJ2-1	CASSLGSSGSRNEQFF
TRBV9	TRBJ2-6	CASSPGTPISGANVLTF